This TCR beta chain was retrieved from a study of CD8 T cells in Susac syndrome. RNA, at about 0.45 to 1 ug, was reverse transcribed with random hexamers. Each CDR3 protein gets one entry after TCRdb re-called the immunoSEQ multiplex PCR reads with MiXCR. The sample consists of over 150,000 distinct CDR3 sequences, roughly 94% of them appearing once. The source material was CD4+ T cells from PBMCs. The receptor was isolated from a human donor with Susac syndrome.

CDR3 coding DNA: TGTGCCAGCAACATCGCGGGGATCGACTATGGCTACACCTTC. This encodes CASNIAGIDYGYTF. The rearrangement uses TRBV2 and TRBJ1-2; D is uncertain. The CDR3 sequence is 14 residues long. The germline gives CDR1 SNHLY, CDR2 FYNNEI. Trimming cost V 7 bases and J 3 bases, with 15 bases left between them.